This TCR beta chain was identified during a study of cytomegalovirus exposure and HLA in healthy donors. General observations from the study: A later analysis linked a missense variant in DCLRE1C to the trimming of TCR beta V and J genes. A later analysis found most CMV-associated TCR beta chains apparently HLA-restricted. Per a prior analysis, the majority of TCR beta V segments were productive roughly 90% or roughly 30% of the time.

As to this clone: Its antigen is unknown.

The CDR3 contains 15 residues. Germline values: CDR1 LNHDA, CDR2 SQIVND (reference sequence). Trimming shortened V by 1 base and J by 0 bases, and 6 bases separated the two germline ends. In the PCR, 60 Vbeta and 13 Jbeta primers were used. Authors' processing steps: Later, an analysis found around 80 million unique TCR beta chains, and about 10 million of these were shared. Data came from immunoSEQ multiplex PCR; TCRdb stores just in-frame clones and leaves some out. That table is the source of V, J and clone size, and D and trimming were worked out from the DNA. Of 100,000 or so clones listed, approximately 78% are singletons.

The material sequenced was PBMCs. The chain is built from TRBV19 and TRBJ2-2; D is unclear. The receptor was isolated from a woman aged 40 to 49 in good health and CMV-seropositive. The CDR3 reads CASSIGLANTGELFF. DNA for the CDR3: TGTGCCAGTAGTATAGGGCTAGCGAACACCGGGGAGCTGTTTTTT.